A single sample gave rise to the 22 T cell receptor beta chains below, sequenced in a study of PD-1 blockade in classical Hodgkin lymphoma. There was relapse after autologous stem cell transplantation in every patient, and there was variation in brentuximab vedotin exposure. TCRdb keeps only in-frame clones here, not all; method: immunoSEQ multiplex PCR. Altogether approximately 43,000 clones are present, approximately 86% being singletons, with the ten largest covering 4.5% to 6.5%. The sequences come from peripheral blood mononuclear cells (PBMCs), collected before the second cycle of nivolumab. The source of these receptors is a human donor with classical Hodgkin lymphoma.

The CDR3 loop reads CASSLRGNQPQHF. The CDR3 bases are TGCGCCAGCAGCTTGAGGGGGAATCAGCCCCAGCATTTT. This sequence joins TRBV5-1 and TRBJ1-5, with D possibly being TRBD1 (6 bases). V was cut by 1 base and J by 4 bases, with 6 bases left in between. This CDR3 contains 13 residues. Germline assignment: CDR1 SGHRS and CDR2 YFSETQ.

The chain is built from TRBV16 and TRBJ1-5; D may be TRBD1 (5 bases). The V end lost 3 bases, the J end lost 5 bases, and 14 bases lay between the germline ends. The CDR3 has 15 amino acids. CDR1 and CDR2 (germline): KGHSY, FQNENV. CDR3 sequence: CASSQIYGGDQPQHF. CDR3 bases: TGTGCCAGCAGCCAGATCTACGGAGGGGATCAGCCCCAGCATTTT.

The chain combines TRBV19 with TRBJ2-3, with 7 bases lining up with TRBD1. Germline trimming cut 5 bases from V and 1 base from J; bases unmatched to any gene: 9. The CDR3 totals 16 residues. The germline gives CDR1 LNHDA, CDR2 SQIVND (reference sequence). The CDR3 is CASSLNRGPRTDTQYF. In nucleotides, the CDR3 is TGTGCCAGTAGTCTTAACAGGGGTCCTCGCACAGATACGCAGTATTTT.

V and J are TRBV13 and TRBJ2-1; D unresolved. V lost 3 bases and J lost 0, with 9 bases in between. Germline CDR1 and CDR2: PRHDT and FYEKMQ (reference sequence). The CDR3 is made up of 15 amino acids. CDR3 residues: CASSFGVSSYNEQFF. The DNA of the CDR3 is TGTGCCAGCAGCTTTGGCGTTAGCTCCTACAATGAGCAGTTCTTC.

The chain combines TRBV7-9 with TRBJ2-5; D could derive from TRBD1 or TRBD2 (5 bases each). CDR1 is SEHNR, CDR2 FQNEAQ, per germline (reference sequence). The V end was cut by 3 bases, the J end by 7 bases, with 12 bases between. The CDR3 loop spans 13 amino acids. The DNA of the CDR3 is TGTGCCAGCAGCTTGGGGGTATCCGGGACCCAGTACTTC. It codes for CASSLGVSGTQYF.

The chain joins TRBV9 to TRBJ2-7, with D possibly TRBD2 on 7 matching bases. The V gene lost 10 bases and the J gene lost 2 bases, with 16 bases spanning the gap. The CDR3 totals 13 residues. Germline V gene sequence: CDR1 SGDLS, CDR2 YYNGEE. CDR3 nucleotides: TGTGCCCCATCCCGGGGGGACACCTACGAGCAGTACTTC. This encodes CAPSRGDTYEQYF.

A few counts support this clone. The V gene is TRBV13, the J gene TRBJ2-2; D unclear. Per the germline V gene, CDR1 is PRHDT and CDR2 is FYEKMQ (reference sequence). There are 14 residues in the CDR3. Trimming took off 3 bases at V and 0 bases at J, with 5 bases between the two ends. The DNA for the CDR3 is TGTGCCAGCAGCTTTGGGCCGAACACCGGGGAGCTGTTTTTT. Its protein is CASSFGPNTGELFF.

This chain links TRBV14 with TRBJ1-2; 12 nucleotides align to TRBD1. The germline V gene encodes CDR1 SGHDN and CDR2 FVKESK. J was trimmed by 7 bases and V by 3 bases; bases with no gene match: 12. This CDR3 region has 17 residues. This CDR3 reads CASSQRSRDRGLIGYTF. CDR3 DNA sequence: TGTGCCAGCAGCCAGAGGTCCCGGGACAGGGGGCTAATTGGCTACACCTTC.

J is TRBJ1-1 and V is TRBV13, with 8 positions matching TRBD1. The CDR3 is 16 residues long. The junction had 11 bases not matched to a gene; V was cut back by 4 bases and J by 4 bases. Germline CDR1 reads PRHDT; CDR2 reads FYEKMQ (reference sequence). The CDR3 nucleotides are TGTGCCAGCAGCTCCCGCGGGACAGGACCGGGCACTGAAGCTTTCTTT. Translated, it gives CASSSRGTGPGTEAFF.

This sequence joins TRBV5-1 and TRBJ2-3, with D unresolved. Germline V gene data show CDR1 as SGHRS and CDR2 as YFSETQ. Trimming removed 0 bases from V and 2 bases from J, with 10 bases in between. The CDR3 contains 15 residues. CDR3 residues: CASSLGSSNTDTQYF. The CDR3 nucleotides read TGCGCCAGCAGCTTGGGATCGTCGAACACAGATACGCAGTATTTT.

The V and J genes are TRBV5-1 and TRBJ2-1, with 10 nucleotides matching TRBD2. The V gene end was trimmed by 4 bases and the J gene end by 6 bases; junction bases not matched to a gene: 4. Germline loops: CDR1 SGHRS, CDR2 YFSETQ. The CDR3 spans 14 residues. The CDR3 sequence is CASSVVAGGNEQFF. CDR3 coding DNA: TGCGCCAGCAGCGTGGTAGCGGGGGGCAATGAGCAGTTCTTC.

The chain employs TRBV10-3 and TRBJ1-5; tentative D call: TRBD1 (5 bases). Trimming left V 2 bases short and J 1 base short, with 9 bases between. The CDR3 consists of 15 residues. Germline CDR1 and CDR2: ENHRY and SYGVKD. CDR3 DNA sequence: TGTGCCATCAGTGAGGGGGGGAGCAGCAATCAGCCCCAGCATTTT. Translated, it gives CAISEGGSSNQPQHF.

The chain combines TRBV15 with TRBJ2-1, with D unresolved. The CDR3 extends over 15 amino acids. Germline CDR1 reads LNHNV; CDR2 reads YYDKDF (reference sequence). V was trimmed by 0 bases and J by 0 bases, leaving 6 bases between them. For the CDR3, the DNA is TGTGCCACCAGCAGAGATTTTAGCTCCTACAATGAGCAGTTCTTC. This encodes CATSRDFSSYNEQFF.

The gene calls are TRBV4-3 and TRBJ1-2, with 11 bases lining up with TRBD1. The CDR3 sequence is 18 residues long. Germline V gene lookup returns CDR1 LGHNA and CDR2 YSLEER. The ends lost 2 bases at V and 3 bases at J; junction bases unmatched: 11. CDR3 loop: CASSQSSGQGAGYYGYTF. CDR3 in DNA: TGCGCCAGCAGCCAATCGTCCGGACAGGGGGCGGGATACTATGGCTACACCTTC.

V is TRBV4-1 and J is TRBJ2-5; TRBD2 is a possible D gene (5 bases). This CDR3 region has 15 residues. Germline V lookup: CDR1 MGHRA, CDR2 YSYEKL. V was trimmed by 1 base and J by 4 bases, leaving 13 bases between them. For the CDR3, the DNA is TGCGCCAGCAGCCAAGTGAGCGGCGATGGAGAGACCCAGTACTTC. It yields the protein CASSQVSGDGETQYF.

The chain employs TRBV4-3 and TRBJ2-3; maybe TRBD2 (6 bases). The CDR3 extends over 15 amino acids. The germline gives CDR1 LGHNA, CDR2 YSLEER. Trimming pared 0 bases from V and 6 bases from J, leaving 13 bases between. Here the CDR3 reads CASSQDREPGDTQYF. The CDR3 nucleotides are TGCGCCAGCAGCCAAGATCGGGAGCCTGGGGATACGCAGTATTTT.

The rearrangement links TRBV19 to TRBJ2-2; 10 nucleotides line up with TRBD1. V trimming: 5 bases; J trimming: 4 bases; junction bases outside the gene matches: 1. The length of the CDR3 is 14 residues. Germline lookup yields CDR1 LNHDA and CDR2 SQIVND (reference sequence). The CDR3 reads CASSDRGLTGELFF. The CDR3 bases are TGTGCCAGTAGTGACAGGGGGCTCACCGGGGAGCTGTTTTTT.

The genes are TRBV19 and TRBJ2-7; perhaps TRBD2 as D (6 bases). V was shortened by 0 bases and J by 2 bases, with 14 bases between the two germline ends. Germline CDR1 LNHDA, CDR2 SQIVND (reference sequence). This CDR3 spans 16 amino acids. CDR3 residues: CASSIDHGRGTYEQYF. CDR3 bases: TGTGCCAGTAGTATAGATCACGGGAGAGGGACCTACGAGCAGTACTTC.

The chain has TRBV19 and TRBJ2-2; 7 bases are a match to TRBD1. CDR1 and CDR2 (germline): LNHDA, SQIVND (reference sequence). This CDR3 spans 15 amino acids. J gave up 2 bases and V 7 bases, and 7 bases lay outside the gene matches. Written as DNA, the CDR3 is TGTGCCAGTAAGAGACAGGGAACCAACACCGGGGAGCTGTTTTTT. Amino acid sequence: CASKRQGTNTGELFF.

The V call is TRBV7-9, the J call TRBJ1-4; maybe TRBD1 (5 bases). Between the trimmed V and J ends, which lost 2 bases and 6 bases, there was a span of 19 bases. This CDR3 has 17 amino acids. Germline V gene sequence: CDR1 SEHNR, CDR2 FQNEAQ (reference sequence). This CDR3 reads CASSLSPRGRGHEKLFF. The CDR3 DNA is TGTGCCAGCAGCTTATCCCCCCGGGGGAGGGGACATGAAAAACTGTTTTTT.

V and J are TRBV15 and TRBJ1-1, with 7 bases that match TRBD1. The CDR3 has 15 residues. V shed 2 bases and J 7 bases; nucleotides not matched to a gene: 10. From germline, CDR1 is LNHNV and CDR2 YYDKDF (reference sequence). CDR3 nucleotide sequence: TGTGCCACCAGCAGATGGACAGGCGGTAGGGATGAAGCTTTCTTT. Residues: CATSRWTGGRDEAFF.

A single count supports this clone. The chain uses TRBV10-3 and TRBJ2-2; D not certain. This CDR3 has 12 amino acids. V lost 6 bases, J lost 5 bases, and 7 bases lay in between. The germline V gene has CDR1 ENHRY and CDR2 SYGVKD. The CDR3 region is CAISAGTGELFF. DNA of the CDR3: TGTGCCATCAGCGCCGGGACCGGGGAGCTGTTTTTT.